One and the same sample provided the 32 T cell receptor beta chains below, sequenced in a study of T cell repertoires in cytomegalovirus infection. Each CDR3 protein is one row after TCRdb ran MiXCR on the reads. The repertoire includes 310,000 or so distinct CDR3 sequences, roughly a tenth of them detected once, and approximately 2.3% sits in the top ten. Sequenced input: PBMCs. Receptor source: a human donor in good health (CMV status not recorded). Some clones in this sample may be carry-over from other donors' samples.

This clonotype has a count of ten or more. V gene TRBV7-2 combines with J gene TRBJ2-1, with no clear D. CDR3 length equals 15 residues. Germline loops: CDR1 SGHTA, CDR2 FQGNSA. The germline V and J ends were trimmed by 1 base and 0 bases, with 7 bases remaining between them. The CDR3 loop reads CASSLERRSYNEQFF. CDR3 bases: TGTGCCAGCAGCTTAGAAAGGCGCTCCTACAATGAGCAGTTCTTC.

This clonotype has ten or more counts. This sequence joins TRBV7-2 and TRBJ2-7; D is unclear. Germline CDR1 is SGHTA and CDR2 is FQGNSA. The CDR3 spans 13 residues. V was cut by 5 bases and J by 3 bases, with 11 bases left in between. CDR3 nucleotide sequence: TGTGCCAGCAGCGCCCTATCCCTCTACGAGCAGTACTTC. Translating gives CASSALSLYEQYF. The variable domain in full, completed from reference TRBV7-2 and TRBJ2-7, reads GAGVSQSPSNKVTEKGKDVELRCDPISGHTALYWYRQSLGQGLEFLIYFQGNSAPDKSGLPSDRFSAERTGGSVSTLTIQRTQQEDSAVYLCASSALSLYEQYFGPGTRLTVT.

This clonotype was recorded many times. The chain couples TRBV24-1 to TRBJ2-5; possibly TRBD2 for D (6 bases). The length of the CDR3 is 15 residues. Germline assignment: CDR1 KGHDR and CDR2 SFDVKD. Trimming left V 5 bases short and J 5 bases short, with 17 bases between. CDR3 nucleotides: TGTGCCACCAGTGCCCCCGGGGGTGTGAGGGAGACCCAGTACTTC. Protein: CATSAPGGVRETQYF.

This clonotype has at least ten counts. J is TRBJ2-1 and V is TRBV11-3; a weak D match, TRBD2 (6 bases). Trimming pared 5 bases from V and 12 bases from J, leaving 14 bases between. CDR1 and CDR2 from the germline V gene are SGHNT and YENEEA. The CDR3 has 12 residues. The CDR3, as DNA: TGTGCCAGCAGCGGGACCGCCGGGGGGCAGTTCTTC. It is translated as CASSGTAGGQFF.

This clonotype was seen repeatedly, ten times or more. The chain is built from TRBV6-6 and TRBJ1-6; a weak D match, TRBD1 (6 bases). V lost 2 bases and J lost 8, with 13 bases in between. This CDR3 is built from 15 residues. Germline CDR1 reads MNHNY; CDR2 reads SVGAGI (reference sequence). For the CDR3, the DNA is TGTGCCAGCAGTTACCGAACAGGGAGGGATTCACCCCTCCACTTT. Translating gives CASSYRTGRDSPLHF.

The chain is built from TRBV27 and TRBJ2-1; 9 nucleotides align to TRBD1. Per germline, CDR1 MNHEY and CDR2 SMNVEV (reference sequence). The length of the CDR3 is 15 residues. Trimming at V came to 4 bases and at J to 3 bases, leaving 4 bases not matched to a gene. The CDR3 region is CASSSGDRVYNEQFF. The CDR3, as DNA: TGTGCCAGCAGTTCGGGGGACAGGGTCTACAATGAGCAGTTCTTC.

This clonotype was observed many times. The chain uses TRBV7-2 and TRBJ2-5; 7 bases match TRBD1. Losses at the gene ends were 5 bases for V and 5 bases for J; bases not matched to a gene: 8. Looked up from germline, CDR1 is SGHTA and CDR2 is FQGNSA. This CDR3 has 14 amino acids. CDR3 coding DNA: TGTGCCAGCAGCATTCACAGGGGTGGCGAGACCCAGTACTTC. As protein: CASSIHRGGETQYF. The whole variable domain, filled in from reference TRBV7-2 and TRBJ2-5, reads GAGVSQSPSNKVTEKGKDVELRCDPISGHTALYWYRQSLGQGLEFLIYFQGNSAPDKSGLPSDRFSAERTGGSVSTLTIQRTQQEDSAVYLCASSIHRGGETQYFGPGTRLLVL.

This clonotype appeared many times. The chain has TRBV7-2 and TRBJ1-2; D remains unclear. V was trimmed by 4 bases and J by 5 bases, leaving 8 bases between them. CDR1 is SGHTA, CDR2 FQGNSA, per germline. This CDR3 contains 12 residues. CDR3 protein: CASSSLTYGYTF. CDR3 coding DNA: TGTGCCAGCAGCTCCCTTACATATGGCTACACCTTC.

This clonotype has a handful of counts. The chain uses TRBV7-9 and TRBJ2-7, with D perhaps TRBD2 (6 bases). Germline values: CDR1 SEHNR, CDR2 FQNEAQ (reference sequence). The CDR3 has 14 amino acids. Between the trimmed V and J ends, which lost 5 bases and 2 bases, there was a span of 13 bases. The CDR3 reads CASSPRGLPYEQYF. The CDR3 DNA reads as TGTGCCAGCAGCCCGCGGGGCCTTCCCTACGAGCAGTACTTC.

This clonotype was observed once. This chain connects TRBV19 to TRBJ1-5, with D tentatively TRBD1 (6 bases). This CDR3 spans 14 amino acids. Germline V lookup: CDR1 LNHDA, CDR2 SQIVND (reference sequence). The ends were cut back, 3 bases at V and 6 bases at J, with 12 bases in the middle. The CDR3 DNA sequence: TGTGCCAGTAGTATTGGAGGGGGGATTCAGCCCCAGCATTTT. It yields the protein CASSIGGGIQPQHF.

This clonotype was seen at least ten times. CDR3 in DNA: TGTGCCAGCAGCCTAGATTGGGGGAGCACAGATACGCAGTATTTT. Translated: CASSLDWGSTDTQYF. This chain links TRBV7-8 with TRBJ2-3; either TRBD1 or TRBD2 may supply D (5 bases each). V lost 5 bases and J 0 bases, leaving 12 bases between the germline ends. Germline CDR1 SGHVS, CDR2 FQNEAQ. CDR3 length equals 15 residues.

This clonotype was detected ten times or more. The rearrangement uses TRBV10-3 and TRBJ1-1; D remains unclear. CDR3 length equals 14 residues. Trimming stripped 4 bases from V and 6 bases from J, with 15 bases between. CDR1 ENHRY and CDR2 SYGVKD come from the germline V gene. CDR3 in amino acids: CAISVGQAGAEAFF. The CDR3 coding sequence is TGTGCCATCAGTGTCGGGCAGGCTGGGGCTGAAGCTTTCTTT.

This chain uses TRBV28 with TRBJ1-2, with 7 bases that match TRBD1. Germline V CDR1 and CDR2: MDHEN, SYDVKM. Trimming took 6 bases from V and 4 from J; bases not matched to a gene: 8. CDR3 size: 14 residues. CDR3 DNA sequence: TGTGCCAGCAGATCCGGGACAGAGACCTATGGCTACACCTTC. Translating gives CASRSGTETYGYTF.

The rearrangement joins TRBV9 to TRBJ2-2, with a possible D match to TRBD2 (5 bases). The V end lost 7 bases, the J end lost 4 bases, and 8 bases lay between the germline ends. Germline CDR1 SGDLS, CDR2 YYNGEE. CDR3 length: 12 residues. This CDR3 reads CASGGGTGELFF. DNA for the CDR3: TGTGCCAGCGGAGGCGGCACCGGGGAGCTGTTTTTT.

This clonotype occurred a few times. CDR3 in amino acids: CSARDPTGFTYEQYV. DNA for the CDR3: TGCAGTGCTAGAGATCCCACAGGATTTACCTACGAGCAGTACGTC. This chain connects TRBV20-1 to TRBJ2-7; D possibly corresponds to TRBD1 (5 bases). The V and J ends lost 0 bases and 2 bases respectively, with 14 bases between them. Germline values: CDR1 DFQATT, CDR2 SNEGSKA (reference sequence). This CDR3 has 15 residues.

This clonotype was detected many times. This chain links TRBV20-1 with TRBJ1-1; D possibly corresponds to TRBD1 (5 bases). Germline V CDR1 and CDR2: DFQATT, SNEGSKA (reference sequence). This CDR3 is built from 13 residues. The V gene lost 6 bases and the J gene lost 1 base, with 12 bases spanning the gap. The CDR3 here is CSAPGRGNTEAFF. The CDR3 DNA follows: TGCAGTGCGCCAGGGCGGGGGAACACTGAAGCTTTCTTT.

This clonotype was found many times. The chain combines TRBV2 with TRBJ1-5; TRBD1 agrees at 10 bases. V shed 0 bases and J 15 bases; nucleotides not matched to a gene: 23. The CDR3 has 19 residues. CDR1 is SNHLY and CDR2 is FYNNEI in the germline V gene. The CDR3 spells CASSEAKGYSTGGFFGSHF. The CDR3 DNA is TGTGCCAGCAGTGAAGCGAAGGGATATTCGACAGGGGGCTTTTTCGGATCGCATTTT. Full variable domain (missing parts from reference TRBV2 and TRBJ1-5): EPEVTQTPSHQVTQMGQEVILRCVPISNHLYFYWYRQILGQKVEFLVSFYNNEISEKSEIFDDQFSVERPDGSNFTLKIRSTKLEDSAMYFCASSEAKGYSTGGFFGSHFGDGTRLSIL.

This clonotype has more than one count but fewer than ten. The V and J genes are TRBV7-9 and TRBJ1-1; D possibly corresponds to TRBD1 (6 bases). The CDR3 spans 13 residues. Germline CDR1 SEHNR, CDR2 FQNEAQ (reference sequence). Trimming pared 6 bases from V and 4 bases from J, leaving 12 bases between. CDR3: CASRLQGSTEAFF. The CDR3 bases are TGTGCCAGCAGATTACAGGGCTCCACTGAAGCTTTCTTT. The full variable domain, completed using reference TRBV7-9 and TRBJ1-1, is DTGVSQNPRHKITKRGQNVTFRCDPISEHNRLYWYRQTLGQGPEFLTYFQNEAQLEKSRLLSDRFSAERPKGSFSTLEIQRTEQGDSAMYLCASRLQGSTEAFFGQGTRLTVV.

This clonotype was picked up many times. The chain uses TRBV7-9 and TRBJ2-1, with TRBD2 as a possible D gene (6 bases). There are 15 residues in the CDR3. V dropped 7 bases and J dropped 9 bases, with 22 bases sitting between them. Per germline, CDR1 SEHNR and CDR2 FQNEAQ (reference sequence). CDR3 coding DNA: TGTGCCAGCACCGGGAGCGTAATCCCCCCTGGTGAGCAGTTCTTC. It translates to CASTGSVIPPGEQFF.

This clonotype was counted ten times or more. The CDR3 sequence is CASRLSRSNTEAFF. The CDR3 region has the DNA TGTGCCAGCAGGCTAAGTCGGTCGAACACTGAAGCTTTCTTT. The V and J genes are TRBV7-2 and TRBJ1-1; unclear D gene. The V gene's germline CDR1 is SGHTA and CDR2 FQGNSA. The CDR3 has 14 amino acids. V lost 6 bases and J 1 base, leaving 12 bases between the germline ends.

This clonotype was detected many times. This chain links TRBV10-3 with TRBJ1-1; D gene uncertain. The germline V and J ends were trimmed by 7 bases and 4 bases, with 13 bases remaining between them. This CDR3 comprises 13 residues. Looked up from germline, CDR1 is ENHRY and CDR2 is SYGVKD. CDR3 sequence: CAIKDTGSTEAFF. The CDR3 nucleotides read TGTGCCATCAAGGATACGGGGAGCACTGAAGCTTTCTTT.

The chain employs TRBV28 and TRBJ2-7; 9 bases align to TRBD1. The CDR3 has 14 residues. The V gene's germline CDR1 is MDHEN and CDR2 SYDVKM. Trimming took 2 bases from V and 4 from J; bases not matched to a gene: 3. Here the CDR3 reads CASSLRTGVYEQYV. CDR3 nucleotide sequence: TGTGCCAGCAGTTTAAGGACAGGGGTGTACGAGCAGTACGTC.

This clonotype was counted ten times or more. In DNA form, the CDR3 reads TGCAGCGTGGTGACAGGGGACCCCGGTCAGCCCCAGCATTTT. Its translation: CSVVTGDPGQPQHF. V and J are TRBV29-1 and TRBJ1-5; TRBD1 aligns across 8 bases. Germline V gene sequence: CDR1 SQVTM, CDR2 ANQGSEA. J was trimmed by 6 bases and V by 6 bases; bases with no gene match: 10. The length of the CDR3 is 14 residues.

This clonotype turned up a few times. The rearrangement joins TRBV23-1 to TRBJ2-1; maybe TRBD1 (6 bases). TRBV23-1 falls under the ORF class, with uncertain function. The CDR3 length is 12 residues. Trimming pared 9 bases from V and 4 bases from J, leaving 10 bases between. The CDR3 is CARGDTYNEQFF. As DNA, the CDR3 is TGCGCCAGGGGGGACACTTACAATGAGCAGTTCTTC.

The CDR3 region has the DNA TGCAGCGTTGCGAAGGTCGAGGATACGCAGTATTTT. Residues: CSVAKVEDTQYF. J is TRBJ2-3 and V is TRBV29-1; D remains ambiguous. Germline CDR1 is SQVTM and CDR2 is ANQGSEA. This CDR3 region has 12 residues. The V gene lost 4 bases and the J gene lost 6 bases, with 11 bases spanning the gap.

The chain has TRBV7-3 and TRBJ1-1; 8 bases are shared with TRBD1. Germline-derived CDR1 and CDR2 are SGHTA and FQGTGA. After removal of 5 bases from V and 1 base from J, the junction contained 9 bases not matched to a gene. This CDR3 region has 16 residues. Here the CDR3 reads CASSKDQGQANTEAFF. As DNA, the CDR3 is TGTGCCAGCAGCAAAGACCAGGGACAGGCGAACACTGAAGCTTTCTTT.

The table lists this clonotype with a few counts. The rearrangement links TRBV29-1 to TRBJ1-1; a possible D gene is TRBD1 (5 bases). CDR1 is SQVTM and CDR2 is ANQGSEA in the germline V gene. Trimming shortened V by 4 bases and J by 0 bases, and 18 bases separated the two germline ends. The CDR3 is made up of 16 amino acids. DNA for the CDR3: TGCAGCGTTGGGGGTCGGGCGGGACGGCTGAACACTGAAGCTTTCTTT. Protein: CSVGGRAGRLNTEAFF.

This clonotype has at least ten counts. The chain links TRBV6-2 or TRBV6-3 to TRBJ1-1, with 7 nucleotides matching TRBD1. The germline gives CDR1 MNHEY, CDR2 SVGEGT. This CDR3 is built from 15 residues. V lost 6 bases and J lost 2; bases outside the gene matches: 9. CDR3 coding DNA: TGTGCCAGCAGGGCCTTGACAGGGTTCAACACTGAAGCTTTCTTT. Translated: CASRALTGFNTEAFF.

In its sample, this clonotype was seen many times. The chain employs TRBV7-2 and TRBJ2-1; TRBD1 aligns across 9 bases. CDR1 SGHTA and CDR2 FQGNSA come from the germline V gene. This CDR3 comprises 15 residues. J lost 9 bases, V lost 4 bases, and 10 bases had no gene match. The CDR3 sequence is CASSSSGQGSREQFF. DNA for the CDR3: TGTGCCAGCAGCTCTTCGGGACAGGGATCTCGTGAGCAGTTCTTC.

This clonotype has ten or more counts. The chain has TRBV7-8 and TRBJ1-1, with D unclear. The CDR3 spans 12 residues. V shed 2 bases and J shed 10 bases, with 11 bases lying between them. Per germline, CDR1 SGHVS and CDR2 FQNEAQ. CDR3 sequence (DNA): TGTGCCAGCAGCTTATCGTTGATGTCAGCTTTCTTT. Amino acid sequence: CASSLSLMSAFF.

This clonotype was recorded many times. CDR3 DNA: TGTGCCAGCAGCTTGGAAGGACAGGGCGGTTATTCCACTTATGGCTACACCTTC. Amino acid sequence: CASSLEGQGGYSTYGYTF. V usage is TRBV5-4 and J usage is TRBJ1-2, with TRBD1 matching 8 bases. This CDR3 contains 18 residues. Germline loops: CDR1 SGHNT, CDR2 YYREEE (reference sequence). V was pared by 0 bases and J by 5 bases, with 15 bases of the junction left unmatched.

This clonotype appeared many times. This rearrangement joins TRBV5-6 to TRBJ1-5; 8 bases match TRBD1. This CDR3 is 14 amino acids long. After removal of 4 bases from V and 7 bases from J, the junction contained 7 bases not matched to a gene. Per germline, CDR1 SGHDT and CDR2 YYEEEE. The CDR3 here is CASSIGQGGQPQHF. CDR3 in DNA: TGTGCCAGCAGCATCGGACAGGGAGGGCAGCCCCAGCATTTT.